The sequence of this T cell receptor (beta chain) was determined in a study of TIL therapy for anti-PD-1-resistant metastatic lung cancer. Time point indicated: pre-treatment sample, taken before nivolumab and TIL therapy. Most excised metastases sampled were pleural nodules or supraclavicular lymph nodes. Enrollment ran from October 2017 to early 2020. The libraries were made with immunoSEQ v3. Method: immunoSEQ multiplex PCR; TCRdb's copy keeps in-frame clones and lacks some. The sample gives some 90,000 clones, about two thirds of which show up once; approximately 11% is in the top ten. Trimming removed 1 base from V and 7 bases from J, with 11 bases in between. Germline lookup yields CDR1 SGHTA and CDR2 FQGNSA. This CDR3 has 14 residues.

This sequence was found in a person aged 25-85 years with non-small cell lung cancer. This specimen consisted of tumor tissue, obtained at baseline. The chain joins TRBV7-2 to TRBJ2-4; weak D call: TRBD1 (6 bases). This CDR3 is CASSLGQVRNIQYF. CDR3 sequence (DNA): TGTGCCAGCAGCTTAGGACAGGTTAGGAACATTCAGTACTTC. The full variable domain, with the rest looked up from reference TRBV7-2 and TRBJ2-4, is GAGVSQSPSNKVTEKGKDVELRCDPISGHTALYWYRQSLGQGLEFLIYFQGNSAPDKSGLPSDRFSAERTGGSVSTLTIQRTQQEDSAVYLCASSLGQVRNIQYFGAGTRLSVL.